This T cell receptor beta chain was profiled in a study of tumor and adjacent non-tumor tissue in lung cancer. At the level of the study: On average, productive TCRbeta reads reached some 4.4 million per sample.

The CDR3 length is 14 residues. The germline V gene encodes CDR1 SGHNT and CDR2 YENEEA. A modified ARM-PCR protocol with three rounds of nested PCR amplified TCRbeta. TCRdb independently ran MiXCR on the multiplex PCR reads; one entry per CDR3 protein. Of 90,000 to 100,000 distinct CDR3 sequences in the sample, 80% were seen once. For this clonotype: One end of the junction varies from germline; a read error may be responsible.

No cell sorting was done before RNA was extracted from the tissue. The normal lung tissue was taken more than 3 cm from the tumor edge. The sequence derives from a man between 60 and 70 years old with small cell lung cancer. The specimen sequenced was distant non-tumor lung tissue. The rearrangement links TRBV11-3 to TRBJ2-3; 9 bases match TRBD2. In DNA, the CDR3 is TGTGCTAGCAGTCAGCGGGAGGATTGGGATACCCAGTATTTT. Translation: CASSQREDWDTQYF.